A selection of T cell receptor beta chains follows, all from one sample in a study of cytomegalovirus exposure and HLA in healthy donors. Some clones are missing from TCRdb's copy, which holds only in-frame ones; the method was immunoSEQ multiplex PCR. The data show 75,000 to 80,000 clones, about 78% seen once. Input material: PBMCs. The receptors originated from a woman in her thirties or forties in good health and CMV-seropositive. Each CDR3 is given with its conserved first and last residue. D genes are given only for firm matches. Only some rows state a clone size, as once, few, many or a class for expanded clones.

V gene	clone size	J gene	D gene	CDR3 DNA	CDR3 protein
TRBV7-9	once	TRBJ1-4	TRBD1	TGTGCCAGCACCCCGGGACAGGGTGTCGAAAAACTGTTTTTT	CASTPGQGVEKLFF
TRBV28	NA	TRBJ1-3	TRBD1	TGTGCCAGCACCCTTGGTCGGGGACAGGTCGTTTCGGGAAACACCATATATTTT	CASTLGRGQVVSGNTIYF
TRBV19	NA	TRBJ1-1	TRBD1	TGTGCCAGTAACGACAGGGAAGAGGGCACTGAAGCTTTCTTT	CASNDREEGTEAFF
TRBV25-1	NA	TRBJ1-3	TRBD1	TGTGCCAGCAGTGTGGGACAGGGGGCGGGAAACACCATATATTTT	CASSVGQGAGNTIYF
TRBV7-2	NA	TRBJ2-1	TRBD1	TGTGCCAGCAGCTCGAGGGGCCCGGGACAGAGAATCTCCTACAATGAGCAGTTCTTC	CASSSRGPGQRISYNEQFF
TRBV30	NA	TRBJ2-2	TRBD2	TGTGCCTGGAGTCCGGGACTAGCGGGGGGTACCGGGGAGCTGTTTTTT	CAWSPGLAGGTGELFF
TRBV7-2	NA	TRBJ2-1	TRBD1	TGTGCCAGCAGCGACAGGGGGCGATACAATGAGCAGTTCTTC	CASSDRGRYNEQFF
TRBV19	NA	TRBJ1-2	NA	TGTGCCAGTAGAGAGTACTATGGCTACACCTTC	CASREYYGYTF
TRBV29-1	NA	TRBJ1-4	NA	TGCAGCGTACAAGGGACACGTCATGAAAAACTGTTTTTT	CSVQGTRHEKLFF
TRBV18	NA	TRBJ1-5	NA	TGTGCCAGCTCACCAACTGGGTACTCGGGGGTCGATCAGCCCCAGCATTTT	CASSPTGYSGVDQPQHF
TRBV15	NA	TRBJ2-3	NA	TGTGCCACCAGCAGAGACCGTTATACGCAGTATTTT	CATSRDRYTQYF
TRBV7-9	few	TRBJ2-7	TRBD1	TGTGCCAGCAGCTTAACTACGACAGGGTACGGCGAGCAGTACTTC	CASSLTTTGYGEQYF
TRBV19	NA	TRBJ1-4	NA	TGTGCCAGTAGTAATCAGGCAACTAATGAAAAACTGTTTTTT	CASSNQATNEKLFF
TRBV7-6	NA	TRBJ2-3	TRBD1	TGTGCCAGCAGCTTAGCGCTACAGGGGACAGATACGCAGTATTTT	CASSLALQGTDTQYF
TRBV5-4	NA	TRBJ1-1	TRBD1	TGTGCCAGCATCGACAGGGGCAACACTGAAGCTTTCTTT	CASIDRGNTEAFF
TRBV7-7	NA	TRBJ2-5	NA	TGTGCCAGCAGCTTAGTGGGGGGTAGTACCCAAGAGACCCAGTACTTC	CASSLVGGSTQETQYF
TRBV28	once	TRBJ2-7	TRBD1	TGTGCCATCGGGGGACAGGGCTACGAGCAGTACTTC	CAIGGQGYEQYF
TRBV2	NA	TRBJ1-1	NA	TGTGCCAGCAGTGACCAGGGGTTAAAAGCTTTCTTT	CASSDQGLKAFF
TRBV5-1	NA	TRBJ2-3	TRBD1	TGCGCCAGCAGCTTGGGAGGGGGCCGCACAGATACGCAGTATTTT	CASSLGGGRTDTQYF
TRBV30	NA	TRBJ2-5	TRBD1	TGTGCCTGGAGTCACGGGGACAGGGGTACCGAAGAGACCCAGTACTTC	CAWSHGDRGTEETQYF
TRBV4-1	NA	TRBJ1-1	NA	TGCGCCAGCAGCCAAGATAACAGGGTCACTGAAGCTTTCTTT	CASSQDNRVTEAFF
TRBV6-1	NA	TRBJ2-7	TRBD1	TGTGCCAGCAGTCGGACAGGGAGAATGTACGAGCAGTACTTC	CASSRTGRMYEQYF
TRBV5-5	NA	TRBJ1-4	NA	TGTGCCAGCAGCTTGGGGGCAGCCTCCGGGGGAAATGAAAAACTGTTTTTT	CASSLGAASGGNEKLFF
TRBV7-6	few	TRBJ1-1	TRBD1	TGTGCCAGCAGCCGGGAGGACAGGGAGAACACTGAAGCTTTCTTT	CASSREDRENTEAFF
TRBV7-2	NA	TRBJ2-1	NA	TGTGCCAGCAGCTCAGCCGGGACTCGGAATGAGCAGTTCTTC	CASSSAGTRNEQFF
TRBV20-1	NA	TRBJ1-1	TRBD1	TGCAGTGCCTTTAGTACAGGGGGAGCTTTCTTT	CSAFSTGGAFF
TRBV4-3	NA	TRBJ2-1	TRBD2	TGCGCCAGCAGCCAAGGGACTAGCGGGGGGGCGTTTGAGCAGTTCTTC	CASSQGTSGGAFEQFF
TRBV28	NA	TRBJ1-6	TRBD1	TGTGCCAGCAAACCGACAGGGGTTGGTAATTCACCCCTCCACTTT	CASKPTGVGNSPLHF
TRBV6-1	NA	TRBJ1-5	NA	TGTGCCAGCAGTGAACCGGCAGGGATGGGAAATCAGCCCCAGCATTTT	CASSEPAGMGNQPQHF
TRBV5-1	NA	TRBJ1-5	NA	TGCGCCAGCAGCTTGGAACAGGGAAGTCAGCCCCAGCATTTT	CASSLEQGSQPQHF
TRBV6-1	few	TRBJ1-5	NA	TGTGCCACCGTGATCAGGGGCGGCAATCAGCCCCAGCATTTT	CATVIRGGNQPQHF
TRBV7-2	NA	TRBJ2-7	TRBD1	TGTGCCAGCAGCTCGGGACAGGGGCCCTACGAGCAGTACTTC	CASSSGQGPYEQYF
TRBV5-1	once	TRBJ2-3	TRBD2	TGCGCCAGCAGCTTGAGCGGGGGGGCGGTAGATACGCAGTATTTT	CASSLSGGAVDTQYF
TRBV6-1	NA	TRBJ2-5	TRBD2	TGTGCCAGCGGCCGGCTGGGAGGGGAGACCCAGTACTTC	CASGRLGGETQYF
TRBV5-4	NA	TRBJ1-6	TRBD1	TGTGCCAGCAGCTTCGGACAGGGTGATTCACCCCTCCACTTT	CASSFGQGDSPLHF
TRBV6-1	NA	TRBJ2-5	NA	TGTGCCAGCACCCCGGGGGAGACCCAGTACTTC	CASTPGETQYF
TRBV7-6	NA	TRBJ1-3	TRBD1	TGTGCCAGCAGCGGTTGGGACAGAACTGGAAACACCATATATTTT	CASSGWDRTGNTIYF
TRBV9	few	TRBJ2-3	TRBD2	TGTGCCAGCAGCTCGAACCCTACTAGCGGGGCTAGCACAGATACGCAGTATTTT	CASSSNPTSGASTDTQYF
TRBV7-7	once	TRBJ2-7	TRBD1	TGTGCCAGCAGCCCGGGGACAGGGTCGATCTACGAGCAGTACTTC	CASSPGTGSIYEQYF
TRBV7-2	NA	TRBJ1-3	NA	TGTGCCAGCAGCCCCCATCCCAGGCCCACTGGAAACACCATATATTTT	CASSPHPRPTGNTIYF
TRBV7-6	NA	TRBJ1-1	TRBD1	TGTGCCAGCAGCCGTACAACAGGGGACACTGAAGCTTTCTTT	CASSRTTGDTEAFF
TRBV28	NA	TRBJ1-2	TRBD1	TGTGCCAGCAGTACCGGACAGGGAGGGGCCTATGGCTACACCTTC	CASSTGQGGAYGYTF
TRBV9	NA	TRBJ1-3	TRBD1	TGTGCCAGCAGCGTAGAACAGGGGGCTGGAAACACCATATATTTT	CASSVEQGAGNTIYF
TRBV4-2	NA	TRBJ1-2	NA	TGTGCCAGCAGCCAAACCGAGGACTTGAACTATGGCTACACCTTC	CASSQTEDLNYGYTF
TRBV4-1	NA	TRBJ2-5	NA	TGCGCCAGCAGCCAAGTGAGGTCGGAGACCCAGTACTTC	CASSQVRSETQYF
TRBV7-2	NA	TRBJ2-3	NA	TGTGCCAGCAGCTTAGTTGCAGGGCGCACAGATACGCAGTATTTT	CASSLVAGRTDTQYF